The sequence of this T cell receptor beta chain was determined in a study of type 1 regulatory T cells. In the study overall: An in vitro protocol generated T-allo10, a Tr1-enriched, alloantigen-specific CD4 T cell product.

Concerning this clonotype: The antigen remains undetermined.

T-allo10 cells from the graft donor were described as anergic, host-alloantigen-specific, and alloantigen-specific suppressors. The CDR3 loop spans 13 amino acids. With 3 bases removed from V and 8 bases from J, the gap between germline ends came to 14 bases. The germline V gene has CDR1 DFQATT and CDR2 SNEGSKA (reference sequence). TCRdb analysed the reads with MiXCR anew, one entry per CDR3 protein. The table lists roughly 68,000 distinct CDR3 sequences, 50% to 70% of them singletons. The chain is built from TRBV20-1 and TRBJ2-4; D unresolved. Sequences were obtained from cultured T cells, either the whole culture or a sorted T cell fraction (not recorded which). Subset: Tr1-enriched cell product generated in vitro against host alloantigens. The receptor was isolated from a human donor in good health. In nucleotides, the CDR3 is TGCAGTGCTAGTCCCGAAAATGAGGACATTCAGTACTTC. This encodes CSASPENEDIQYF.